A single TCR beta chain is shown here with its context. This CDR3 region has 17 residues. The data stem from a study of blood T cells in healthy people across ages. Primers used in a second PCR of about 6 to 12 cycles were a sample-barcoded 5' primer and a J-beta primer mix. TCRdb called the 5' RACE reads again in MiXCR, with one record for every CDR3 protein. The data hold about 570,000 distinct CDR3 sequences, with 27% observed a single time. What was sequenced was blood. This chain uses TRBV21-1 with TRBJ2-2; the table's D call TRBD1 went unverified against the DNA. TRBV21-1 is deemed a pseudogene. The TCR originated in a woman in her sixties or seventies in good health. Here the CDR3 DNA reads TGTGCCAGCAGCAAACGTAGACAGAACGGGGACGCCGGGGAGCTGTTTTTT. Translated, it gives CASSKRRQNGDAGELFF.